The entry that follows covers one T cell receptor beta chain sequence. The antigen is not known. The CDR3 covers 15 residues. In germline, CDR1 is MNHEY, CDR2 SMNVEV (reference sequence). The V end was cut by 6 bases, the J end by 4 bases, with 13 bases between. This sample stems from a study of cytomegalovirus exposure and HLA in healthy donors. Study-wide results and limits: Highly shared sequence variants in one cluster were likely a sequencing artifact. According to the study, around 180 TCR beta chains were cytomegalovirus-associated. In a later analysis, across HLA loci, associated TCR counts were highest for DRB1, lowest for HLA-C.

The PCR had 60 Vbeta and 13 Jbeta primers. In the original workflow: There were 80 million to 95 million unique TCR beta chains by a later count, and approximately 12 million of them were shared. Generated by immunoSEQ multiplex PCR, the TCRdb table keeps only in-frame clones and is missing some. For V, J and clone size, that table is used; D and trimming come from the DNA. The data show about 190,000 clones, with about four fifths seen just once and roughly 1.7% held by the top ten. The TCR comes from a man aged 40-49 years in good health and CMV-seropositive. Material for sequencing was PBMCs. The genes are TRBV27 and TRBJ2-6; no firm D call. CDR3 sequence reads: CASSLWATGANVLTF. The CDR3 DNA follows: TGTGCCAGCAGCCTTTGGGCGACCGGGGCCAACGTCCTGACTTTC. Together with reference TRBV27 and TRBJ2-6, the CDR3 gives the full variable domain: EAQVTQNPRYLITVTGKKLTVTCSQNMNHEYMSWYRQDPGLGLRQIYYSMNVEVTDKGDVPEGYKVSRKEKRNFPLILESPSPNQTSLYFCASSLWATGANVLTFGAGSRLTVL.